Listed here are 21 T cell receptor beta chains from one sample, sequenced in a study of shared clonotypes between healthy human individuals. Profiling relied on immunoSEQ multiplex PCR, and the TCRdb table lists in-frame clones only, not all of them. The sample lists under 850,000 clones, 55% to 75% seen once, with 1.8% in the top ten. The sequenced sample was memory CD4+ T cells sorted from blood. This sample's subset: CD45RA-negative fraction. These TCRs come from a woman in her 30s in good health.

This chain connects TRBV2 to TRBJ1-2, with D uncertain. The germline gives CDR1 SNHLY, CDR2 FYNNEI. CDR3 length equals 13 residues. V shed 4 bases and J shed 4 bases, with 10 bases lying between them. Written as DNA, the CDR3 is TGTGCCAGCAGTGTTGAGGGAGCCTATGGCTACACCTTC. This codes for CASSVEGAYGYTF.

The V and J genes are TRBV5-1 and TRBJ2-7; D remains ambiguous. There are 12 residues in the CDR3. Germline CDR1 SGHRS, CDR2 YFSETQ. The V and J ends lost 1 base and 2 bases respectively, with 4 bases between them. CDR3 sequence (DNA): TGCGCCAGCAGCTTGACAGCCTACGAGCAGTACTTC. Translated, it gives CASSLTAYEQYF.

The V and J genes are TRBV6-1 and TRBJ1-5; D gene ambiguous. The CDR3 covers 15 residues. Looked up from germline, CDR1 is MNHNS and CDR2 is SASEGT. V lost 4 bases and J lost 0, with 10 bases in between. CDR3 residues: CASSGHFYSNQPQHF. The DNA for the CDR3 is TGTGCCAGCAGTGGACACTTTTATAGCAATCAGCCCCAGCATTTT.

The chain is built from TRBV28 and TRBJ2-3, with D possibly being TRBD1 or TRBD2 (5 bases each). The V end was cut by 4 bases, the J end by 5 bases, with 13 bases between. The CDR3 is 14 residues long. Germline CDR1 is MDHEN and CDR2 is SYDVKM. CDR3 coding DNA: TGTGCCAGCAGTTCCCACGGGACGAGAGATACGCAGTATTTT. This gives the protein CASSSHGTRDTQYF.

This sequence joins TRBV5-1 and TRBJ2-2; the D gene is possibly TRBD1 (5 bases). This CDR3 region has 14 residues. Per germline, CDR1 SGHRS and CDR2 YFSETQ. V dropped 0 bases and J dropped 4 bases, with 7 bases sitting between them. This CDR3 reads CASSLAQGTGELFF. The CDR3 DNA reads as TGCGCCAGCAGCTTGGCCCAGGGCACCGGGGAGCTGTTTTTT.

This clone was picked up a small number of times. The rearrangement uses TRBV20-1 and TRBJ1-1, with TRBD1 as a possible D gene (5 bases). V gave up 5 bases and J gave up 8 bases, with 12 bases separating them. Germline values: CDR1 DFQATT, CDR2 SNEGSKA (reference sequence). The CDR3 extends over 11 amino acids. The CDR3 spells CSAAPYREAFF. CDR3 sequence (DNA): TGCAGTGCTGCCCCATACAGGGAAGCTTTCTTT.

In its sample, this clone was seen once. The genes are TRBV28 and TRBJ2-7; D is ambiguous. The CDR3 extends over 10 amino acids. Germline loops: CDR1 MDHEN, CDR2 SYDVKM. V was shortened by 10 bases and J by 3 bases, with 7 bases between the two germline ends. The DNA of the CDR3 is TGTGCCACTCGACACTACGAGCAGTACTTC. Its translation is CATRHYEQYF. The variable domain in full, completed from reference TRBV28 and TRBJ2-7, reads DVKVTQSSRYLVKRTGEKVFLECVQDMDHENMFWYRQDPGLGLRLIYFSYDVKMKEKGDIPEGYSVSREKKERFSLILESASTNQTSMYLCATRHYEQYFGPGTRLTVT.

The rearrangement joins TRBV28 to TRBJ1-2; D gene unclear. Per the germline V gene, CDR1 is MDHEN and CDR2 is SYDVKM. The CDR3 has 13 residues. V lost 2 bases to trimming and J lost 4 bases, with 8 bases between them. The CDR3 sequence is CASSLERFYGYTF. The CDR3 region has the DNA TGTGCCAGCAGTTTAGAGAGGTTCTATGGCTACACCTTC.

This clone came up a few times. The J gene is TRBJ1-2, the V gene TRBV7-5; the listed D gene, TRBD1, was not tested against the DNA. TRBV7-5 is marked as a pseudogene. This CDR3 is 14 amino acids long. CDR3: CVRSPGQANYGYTF. The DNA of the CDR3 is TGTGTCAGAAGCCCCGGACAGGCCAACTATGGCTACACCTTC.

CDR3 DNA sequence: TGTGCCAGCAGCCCTCCGTGGGCCGTTAATGAAGCTTTCTTT. Translation: CASSPPWAVNEAFF. The genes are TRBV7-9 and TRBJ1-1; the D is unclear. The CDR3 is 14 amino acids. The V end lost 5 bases, the J end lost 7 bases, and 17 bases lay between the germline ends. CDR1 and CDR2 (germline): SEHNR, FQNEAQ (reference sequence).

This clone was counted a few times. The CDR3 reads CARPRLGEGNQPQHF. In DNA, the CDR3 is TGTGCCAGACCCAGGTTAGGTGAGGGCAATCAGCCCCAGCATTTT. The V and J genes are TRBV19 and TRBJ1-5; D gene unclear. Between the trimmed V and J ends, which lost 9 bases and 2 bases, there was a span of 17 bases. The germline gives CDR1 LNHDA, CDR2 SQIVND (reference sequence). The CDR3 is made up of 15 amino acids.

The genes are TRBV7-9 and TRBJ2-1; TRBD2 aligns across 7 bases. The CDR3 is made up of 11 amino acids. Germline values: CDR1 SEHNR, CDR2 FQNEAQ (reference sequence). The ends lost 6 bases at V and 9 bases at J; junction bases unmatched: 2. This chain's CDR3 is CASRREGEQFF. The CDR3 DNA follows: TGTGCCAGCAGAAGGGAGGGTGAGCAGTTCTTC.

This clone occurred a few times. Other DNA sequences of this sample code for an identical CDR3. V and J are TRBV7-8 and TRBJ2-5; D unresolved. This CDR3 is 12 amino acids long. V gave up 2 bases and J gave up 5 bases, with 6 bases separating them. Germline V gene sequence: CDR1 SGHVS, CDR2 FQNEAQ. The CDR3 is CASSLFEETQYF. CDR3 bases: TGTGCCAGCAGCTTATTCGAGGAGACCCAGTACTTC.

This chain links TRBV11-2 with TRBJ1-4; D is unresolved. Germline V gives CDR1 SGHAT, CDR2 FQNNGV. The CDR3 spans 12 residues. Trimming took off 0 bases at V and 7 bases at J, with 3 bases between the two ends. The CDR3 nucleotides are TGTGCCAGCAGCTTAGATGGTGAAAAACTGTTTTTT. It specifies CASSLDGEKLFF.

This clone was recorded many times. Other DNA sequences in the sample encode the same CDR3. The chain links TRBV14 to TRBJ1-1, with D perhaps TRBD1 (6 bases). The CDR3 spans 13 residues. V was clipped by 2 bases and J by 3 bases, with 7 bases between them. Per the germline V gene, CDR1 is SGHDN and CDR2 is FVKESK. In nucleotides, the CDR3 is TGTGCCAGCAGCCAACAGGGGTACACTGAAGCTTTCTTT. The encoded protein is CASSQQGYTEAFF.

V and J are TRBV5-1 and TRBJ2-3, with D perhaps matching TRBD2 (6 bases). This CDR3 region has 16 residues. V lost 0 bases, J lost 5 bases, and 16 bases lay in between. Germline lookup yields CDR1 SGHRS and CDR2 YFSETQ. CDR3 sequence (DNA): TGCGCCAGCAGCTTGGCCAGTGACCCGCGGGGAGATACGCAGTATTTT. It translates to CASSLASDPRGDTQYF.

The chain couples TRBV5-6 to TRBJ1-4; possibly TRBD1 for D (5 bases). Per germline, CDR1 SGHDT and CDR2 YYEEEE. The CDR3 is made up of 14 amino acids. The V and J ends lost 6 bases and 8 bases respectively, with 17 bases between them. The CDR3 here is CASNQGLRGEKLFF. The CDR3, as DNA: TGTGCCAGCAACCAGGGACTCCGAGGAGAAAAACTGTTTTTT.

The chain combines TRBV28 with TRBJ1-2; 9 nucleotides agree with TRBD1. CDR1 and CDR2 from the germline V gene are MDHEN and SYDVKM. The trim removed 6 bases at V and 7 bases at J, leaving 6 bases unmatched. The CDR3 sequence is 13 residues long. The CDR3 spells CASRSRDRAGYTF. DNA of the CDR3: TGTGCCAGCAGATCCCGGGACAGGGCTGGCTACACCTTC.

The count of this clone is one. The V call is TRBV28, the J call TRBJ2-1; possibly TRBD2 for D (6 bases). Trimming removed 10 bases at V and 10 bases at J, with 26 bases between. CDR1 MDHEN and CDR2 SYDVKM come from the germline V gene. The CDR3 has 15 amino acids. CDR3 loop: CATKLAATPLREQFF. In DNA form, the CDR3 reads TGTGCCACGAAGTTAGCGGCAACCCCCCTGAGGGAGCAGTTCTTC.

This clone was detected only a few times. The rearrangement links TRBV30 to TRBJ2-2; TRBD1 is a possible D gene (6 bases). The CDR3 runs to 13 residues. CDR1 GTSNPN and CDR2 SVGIG come from the germline V gene (reference sequence). V dropped 5 bases and J dropped 6 bases, with 13 bases sitting between them. The CDR3 is CAWQQGPAGELFF. The CDR3 DNA is TGTGCCTGGCAACAGGGCCCGGCCGGGGAGCTGTTTTTT.

The rearrangement links TRBV6-1 to TRBJ1-2; D possibly corresponds to TRBD1 (6 bases). CDR1 is MNHNS, CDR2 SASEGT, per germline. Trimming took off 10 bases at V and 0 bases at J, with 12 bases between the two ends. The CDR3 runs to 13 residues. Here the CDR3 reads CATLDRANYGYTF. In nucleotides, the CDR3 is TGTGCCACCTTGGACAGAGCTAACTATGGCTACACCTTC.